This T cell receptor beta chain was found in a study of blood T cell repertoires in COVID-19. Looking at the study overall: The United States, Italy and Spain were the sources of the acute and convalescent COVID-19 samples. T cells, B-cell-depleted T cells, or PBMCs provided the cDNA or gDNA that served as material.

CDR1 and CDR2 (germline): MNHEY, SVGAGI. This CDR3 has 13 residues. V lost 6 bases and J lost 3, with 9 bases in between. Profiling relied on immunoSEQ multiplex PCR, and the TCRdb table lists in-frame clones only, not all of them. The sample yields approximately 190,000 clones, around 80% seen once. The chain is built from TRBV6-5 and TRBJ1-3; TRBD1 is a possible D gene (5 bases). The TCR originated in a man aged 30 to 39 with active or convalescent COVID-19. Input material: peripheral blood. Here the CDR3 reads CASRGAGGNTIYF. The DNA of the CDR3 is TGTGCCAGCAGAGGGGCCGGTGGAAACACCATATATTTT.